This record covers a single T cell receptor beta chain. There is no known antigen for this receptor. Nothing much larger sits one base from this clone, and base qualities are not available. These data originate in a study of metastatic and nonmetastatic thyroid tumors (dated by TCRdb to the early 2020s). As for the study more broadly: Repertoires were compared across peripheral blood and tumor or nodule tissue samples from malignant and benign thyroid patients.

Before undergoing thyroid surgery, none of the patients had been given any kind of treatment. Patient clinical samples collected from about 2012 to 2018 were retrospectively analysed using T-cell receptor beta sequencing. What the study reported, not specific to this receptor: In both blood and tumor samples, malignant tumors were reported to have significantly higher TCR beta diversity than benign nodules.

Library construction relied on PCR. The run used an Illumina HiSeq 4000. High-throughput sequencing was used to profile the CDR3 region of the TCR beta-chain in every patient. The source study handled its data this way. The researchers built a classifier to tell apart papillary thyroid cancer patients with distant metastasis, based on CDR3 differences among clinicopathological groups. Repertoire diversity was assessed with the Shannon index, and tumor-blood repertoire similarity with the Morisita-Horn index. TCRdb cleaned the public reads at Q25 with fastp, built clones with MiXCR and kept in-frame beta chains. Here the V and J calls rest on TCRdb's processing, not on the authors' analysis. The sample contains some 15,000 clones, around 14% of them found a single time. Clones ranked in the top ten supply around 16% of the sample. The receptor was derived from a female donor with papillary thyroid cancer or a benign thyroid nodule (not recorded which). Some clones in this sample may be carry-over from other donors' samples. Source material: blood.

The DNA reads as follows: TGCAGTGCTAGAGTAGTCGGGGGGGACTATGGCTACACCTTC. Its protein is CSARVVGGDYGYTF. This chain is built from TRBV20-1 and TRBJ1-2; TRBD1 might be the D gene, on 5 matching bases. The CDR1 and CDR2 encoded by the germline V gene (reference sequence) are DFQATT and SNEGSKA. V is shortened by 1 base, J by 3 bases, and the region joining them spans 12 bases. CDR3 length: 14 amino acids, cysteine to phenylalanine. Here the CDR3 DNA is all that survives: 42 bases in frame from base 1.